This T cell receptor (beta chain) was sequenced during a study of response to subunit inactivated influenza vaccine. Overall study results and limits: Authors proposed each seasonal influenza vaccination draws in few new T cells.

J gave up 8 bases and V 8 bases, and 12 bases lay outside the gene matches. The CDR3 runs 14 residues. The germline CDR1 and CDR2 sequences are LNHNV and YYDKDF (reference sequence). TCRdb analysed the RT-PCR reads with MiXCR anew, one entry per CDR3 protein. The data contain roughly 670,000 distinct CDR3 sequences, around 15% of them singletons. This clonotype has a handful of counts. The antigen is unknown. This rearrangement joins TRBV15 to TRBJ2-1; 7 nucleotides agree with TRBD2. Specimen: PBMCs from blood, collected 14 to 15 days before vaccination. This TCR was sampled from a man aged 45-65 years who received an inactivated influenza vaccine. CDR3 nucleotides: TGTGCCACCCGCCTTCGGCGGGAGCAGGATGAGCAGTTCTTC. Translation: CATRLRREQDEQFF. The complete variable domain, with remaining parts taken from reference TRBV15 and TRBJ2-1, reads DAMVIQNPRYQVTQFGKPVTLSCSQTLNHNVMYWYQQKSSQAPKLLFHYYDKDFNNEADTPDNFQSRRPNTSFCFLDIRSPGLGDTAMYLCATRLRREQDEQFFGPGTRLTVL.